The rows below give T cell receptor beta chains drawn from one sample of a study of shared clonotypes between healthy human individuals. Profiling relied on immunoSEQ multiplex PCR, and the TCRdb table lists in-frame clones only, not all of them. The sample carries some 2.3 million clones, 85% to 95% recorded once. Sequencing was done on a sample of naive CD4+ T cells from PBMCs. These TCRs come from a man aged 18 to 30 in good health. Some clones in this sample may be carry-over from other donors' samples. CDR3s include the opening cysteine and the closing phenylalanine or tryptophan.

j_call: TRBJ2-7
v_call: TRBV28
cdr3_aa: CAWGRTHEQYF

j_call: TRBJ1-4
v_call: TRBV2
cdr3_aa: CASSDWSRNEKLFF

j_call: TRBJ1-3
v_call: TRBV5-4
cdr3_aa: CASSLGDTESTGNTIYF

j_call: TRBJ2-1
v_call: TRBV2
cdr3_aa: CASRQGLAGGVDEQFF

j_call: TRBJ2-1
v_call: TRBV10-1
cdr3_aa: CASSEGRATGSYNEQFF

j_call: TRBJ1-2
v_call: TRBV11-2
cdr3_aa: CASSSRRTENYGYTF

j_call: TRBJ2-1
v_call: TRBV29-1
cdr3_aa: CSVRTTATYNEQFF

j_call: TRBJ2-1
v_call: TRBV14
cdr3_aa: CASSLASGISYNEQFF

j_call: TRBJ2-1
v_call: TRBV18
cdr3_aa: CASSPVPGTSSYNEQFF

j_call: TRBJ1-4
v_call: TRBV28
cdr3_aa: CASSDSGTASNEKLFF

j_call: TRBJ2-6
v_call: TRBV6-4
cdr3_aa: CASSVRGSGANVLTF

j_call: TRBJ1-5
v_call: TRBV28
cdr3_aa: CASSFESGPSNQPQHF

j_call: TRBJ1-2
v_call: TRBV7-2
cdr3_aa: CASSLGSYGYTF

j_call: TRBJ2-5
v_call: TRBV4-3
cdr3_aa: CASSRGLQETQYF

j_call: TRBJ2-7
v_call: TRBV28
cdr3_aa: CASSWISYEQYF

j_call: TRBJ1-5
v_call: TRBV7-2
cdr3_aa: CASSLSVGDQPQHF

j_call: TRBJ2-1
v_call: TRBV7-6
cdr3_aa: CASSSQNGNEQFF

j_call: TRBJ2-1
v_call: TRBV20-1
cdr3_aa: CSAIRYEQFF

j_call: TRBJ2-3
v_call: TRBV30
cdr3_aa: CAWRKTGTSGRSDTQYF

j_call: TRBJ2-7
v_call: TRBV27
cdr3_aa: CASSTEYEQYF

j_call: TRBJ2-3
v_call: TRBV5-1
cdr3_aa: CASSLGPGGDTQYF

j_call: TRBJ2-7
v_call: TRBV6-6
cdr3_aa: CASSSQGYEQYF

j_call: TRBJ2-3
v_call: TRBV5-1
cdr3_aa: CASSLDGTGADKTDTQYF

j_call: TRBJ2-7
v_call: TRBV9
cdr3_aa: CASSARTGAGEQYF

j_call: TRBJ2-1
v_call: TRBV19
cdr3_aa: CASSLPGTGQDNEQFF

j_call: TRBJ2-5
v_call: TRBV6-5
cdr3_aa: CATGRGARGETQYF

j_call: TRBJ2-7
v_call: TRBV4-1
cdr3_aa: CASSRTSGSYEQYF

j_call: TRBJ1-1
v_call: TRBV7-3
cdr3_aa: CASSPGVGTEAFF

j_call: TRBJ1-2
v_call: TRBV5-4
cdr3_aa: CASSLDIKGGYTF

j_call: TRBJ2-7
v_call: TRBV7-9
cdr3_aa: CASSPTGGEQYF

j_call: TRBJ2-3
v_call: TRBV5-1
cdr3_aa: CASSFRDTTDTQYF

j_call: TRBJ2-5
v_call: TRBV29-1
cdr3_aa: CSVKGFQETQYF

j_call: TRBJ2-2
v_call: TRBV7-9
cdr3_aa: CASLLAGAGELFF

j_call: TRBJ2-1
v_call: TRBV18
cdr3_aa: CASSPRLRRWSSYNEQFF

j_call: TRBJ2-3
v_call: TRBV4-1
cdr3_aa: CASSQDKALAGLSTDTQYF

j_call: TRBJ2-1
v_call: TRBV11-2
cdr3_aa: CASSQRAGGRLYNEQFF

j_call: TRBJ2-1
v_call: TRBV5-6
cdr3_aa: CASSRTVPPYNEQFF

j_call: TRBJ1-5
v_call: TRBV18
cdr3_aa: CASSPRQGDNQPQHF